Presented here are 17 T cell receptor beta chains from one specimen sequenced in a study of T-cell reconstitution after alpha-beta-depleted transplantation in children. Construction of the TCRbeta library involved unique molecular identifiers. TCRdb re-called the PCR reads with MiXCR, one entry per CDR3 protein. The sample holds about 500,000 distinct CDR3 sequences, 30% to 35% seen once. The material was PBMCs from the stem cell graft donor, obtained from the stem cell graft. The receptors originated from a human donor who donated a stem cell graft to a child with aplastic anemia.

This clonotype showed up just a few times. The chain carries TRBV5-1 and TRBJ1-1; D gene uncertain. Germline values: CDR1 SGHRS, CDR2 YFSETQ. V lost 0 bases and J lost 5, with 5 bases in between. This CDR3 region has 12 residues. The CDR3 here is CASSLADTEAFF. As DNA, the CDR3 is TGCGCCAGCAGCTTGGCGGATACTGAAGCTTTCTTT.

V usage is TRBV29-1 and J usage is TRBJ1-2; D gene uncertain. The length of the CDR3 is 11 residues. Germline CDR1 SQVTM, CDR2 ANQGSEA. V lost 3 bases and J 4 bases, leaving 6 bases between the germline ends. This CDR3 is CSVDRSYGYTF. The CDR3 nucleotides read TGCAGCGTTGACAGGAGCTATGGCTACACCTTC.

In DNA, the CDR3 is TGTGCCAGCAGCCAAGAAGGCTGGCGGTTTCAGTACTTC. This encodes CASSQEGWRFQYF. V is TRBV3-1 and J is TRBJ2-4; D not resolved. The CDR3 is 13 amino acids. The V and J ends lost 0 bases and 11 bases respectively, with 11 bases between them. Per germline, CDR1 LGHDT and CDR2 YNNKEL (reference sequence).

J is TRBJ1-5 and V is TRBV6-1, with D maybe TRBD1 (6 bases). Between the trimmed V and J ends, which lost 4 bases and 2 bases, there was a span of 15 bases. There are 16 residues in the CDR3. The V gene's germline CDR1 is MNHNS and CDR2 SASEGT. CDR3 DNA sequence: TGTGCCAGCAGTGTCGGGACATCGGGTGGCAATCAGCCCCAGCATTTT. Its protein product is CASSVGTSGGNQPQHF.

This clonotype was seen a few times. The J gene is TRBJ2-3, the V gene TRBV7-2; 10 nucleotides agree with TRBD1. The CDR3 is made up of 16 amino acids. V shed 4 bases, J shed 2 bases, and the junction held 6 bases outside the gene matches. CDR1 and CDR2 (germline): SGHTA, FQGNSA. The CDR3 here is CASSYGTGAYTDTQYF. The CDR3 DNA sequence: TGTGCCAGCAGCTACGGGACAGGGGCCTACACAGATACGCAGTATTTT.

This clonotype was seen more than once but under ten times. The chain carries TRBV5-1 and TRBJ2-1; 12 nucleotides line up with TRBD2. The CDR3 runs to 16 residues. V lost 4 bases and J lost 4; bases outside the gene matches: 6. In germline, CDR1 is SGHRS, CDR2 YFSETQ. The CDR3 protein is CASSQLTSGSYNEQFF. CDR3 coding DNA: TGCGCCAGCAGCCAACTGACTAGCGGGAGTTACAATGAGCAGTTCTTC.

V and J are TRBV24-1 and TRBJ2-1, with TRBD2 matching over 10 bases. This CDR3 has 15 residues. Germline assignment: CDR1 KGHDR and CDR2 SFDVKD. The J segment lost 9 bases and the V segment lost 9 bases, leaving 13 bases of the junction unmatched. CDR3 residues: CATATRLAGVLEQFF. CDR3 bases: TGTGCCACCGCCACCAGGCTAGCGGGAGTTCTTGAGCAGTTCTTC.

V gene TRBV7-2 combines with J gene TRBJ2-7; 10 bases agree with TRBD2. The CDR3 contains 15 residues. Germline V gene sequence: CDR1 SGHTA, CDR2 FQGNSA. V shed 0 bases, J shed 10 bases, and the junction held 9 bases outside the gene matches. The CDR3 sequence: CASSLARLAGSGQYF. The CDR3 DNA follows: TGTGCCAGCAGCTTAGCGCGACTAGCGGGCTCCGGTCAGTACTTC.

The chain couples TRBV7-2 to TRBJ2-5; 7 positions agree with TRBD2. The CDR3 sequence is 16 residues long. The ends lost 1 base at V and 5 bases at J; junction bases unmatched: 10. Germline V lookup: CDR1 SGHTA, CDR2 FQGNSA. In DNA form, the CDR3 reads TGTGCCAGCAGCTTAGTATTGGGCCAGGGAGGGGAGACCCAGTACTTC. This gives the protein CASSLVLGQGGETQYF.

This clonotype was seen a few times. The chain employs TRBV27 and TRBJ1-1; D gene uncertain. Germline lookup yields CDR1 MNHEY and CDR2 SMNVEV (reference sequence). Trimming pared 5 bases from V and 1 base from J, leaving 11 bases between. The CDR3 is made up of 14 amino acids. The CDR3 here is CASSPSLTNTEAFF. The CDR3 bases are TGTGCCAGCAGTCCCTCCTTGACGAACACTGAAGCTTTCTTT.

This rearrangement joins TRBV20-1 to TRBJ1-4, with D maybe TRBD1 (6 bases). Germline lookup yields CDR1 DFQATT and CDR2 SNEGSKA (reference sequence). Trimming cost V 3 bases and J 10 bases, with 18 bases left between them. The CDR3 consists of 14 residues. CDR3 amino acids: CSASTLQGWGKLFF. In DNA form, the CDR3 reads TGCAGTGCTAGTACTCTCCAGGGGTGGGGAAAACTGTTTTTT.

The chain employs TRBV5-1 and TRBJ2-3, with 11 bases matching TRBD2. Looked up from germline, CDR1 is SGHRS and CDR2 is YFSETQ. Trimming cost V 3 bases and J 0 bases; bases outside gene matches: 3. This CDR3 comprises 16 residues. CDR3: CASSWGLADSTDTQYF. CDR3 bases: TGCGCCAGCAGCTGGGGACTAGCGGACAGCACAGATACGCAGTATTTT.

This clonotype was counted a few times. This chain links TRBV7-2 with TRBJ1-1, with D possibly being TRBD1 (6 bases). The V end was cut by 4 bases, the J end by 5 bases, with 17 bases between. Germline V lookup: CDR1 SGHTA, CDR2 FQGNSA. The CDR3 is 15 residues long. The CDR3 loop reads CASSYLGGDKTEAFF. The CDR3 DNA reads TGTGCCAGCAGCTACCTCGGAGGGGACAAGACTGAAGCTTTCTTT. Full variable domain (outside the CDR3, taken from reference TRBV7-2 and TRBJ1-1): GAGVSQSPSNKVTEKGKDVELRCDPISGHTALYWYRQSLGQGLEFLIYFQGNSAPDKSGLPSDRFSAERTGGSVSTLTIQRTQQEDSAVYLCASSYLGGDKTEAFFGQGTRLTVV.

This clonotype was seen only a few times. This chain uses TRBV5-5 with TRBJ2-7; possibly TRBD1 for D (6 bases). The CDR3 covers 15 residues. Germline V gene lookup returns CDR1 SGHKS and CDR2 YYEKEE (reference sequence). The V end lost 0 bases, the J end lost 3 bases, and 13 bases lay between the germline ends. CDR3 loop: CASSLVGQLSYEQYF. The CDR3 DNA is TGTGCCAGCAGCTTGGTTGGACAGCTGAGCTACGAGCAGTACTTC.

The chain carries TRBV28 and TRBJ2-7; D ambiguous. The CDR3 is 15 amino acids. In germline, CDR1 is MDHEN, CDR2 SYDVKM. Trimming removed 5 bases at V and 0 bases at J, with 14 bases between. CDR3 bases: TGTGCCAGCAGTCCCTCCAGTCTGAGCTCCTACGAGCAGTACTTC. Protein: CASSPSSLSSYEQYF.

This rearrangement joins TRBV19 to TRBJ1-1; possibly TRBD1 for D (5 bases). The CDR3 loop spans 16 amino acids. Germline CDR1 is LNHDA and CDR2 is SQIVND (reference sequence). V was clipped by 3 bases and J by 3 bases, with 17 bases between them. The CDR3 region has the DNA TGTGCCAGTAGTATGTGGTCCGGGGCCAGGGACACTGAAGCTTTCTTT. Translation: CASSMWSGARDTEAFF.

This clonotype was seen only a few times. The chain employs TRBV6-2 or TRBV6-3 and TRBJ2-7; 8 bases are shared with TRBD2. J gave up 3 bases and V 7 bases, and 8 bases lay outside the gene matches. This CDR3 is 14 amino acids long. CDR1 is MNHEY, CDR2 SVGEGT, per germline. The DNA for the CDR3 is TGTGCCAGCACTGCCAGCGGGAGCCTCTACGAGCAGTACTTC. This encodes CASTASGSLYEQYF.